Following are 5 T cell receptor beta chains from one sample sequenced in a study of spatial heterogeneity in lung cancer. TCRdb reprocessed the 5' RACE reads with MiXCR, giving one entry per CDR3 protein. This sample has some 5,400 distinct CDR3 sequences; 3% to 5% occur once, and the top ten carry around 13%. Time point of the sample: sample taken at primary tumor resection. The material sequenced was normal lung tissue next to the tumor, taken at surgery. The receptors here all came from a male donor with early-stage non-small cell lung cancer.

This clonotype showed up just a few times. The chain joins TRBV5-4 to TRBJ2-1; 8 nucleotides agree with TRBD2. The trim removed 0 bases at V and 3 bases at J, leaving 11 bases unmatched. CDR1 and CDR2 from the germline V gene are SGHNT and YYREEE (reference sequence). This CDR3 region has 18 residues. The CDR3 DNA reads TGTGCCAGCAGCTTGGGTACCGGCGGGGGGACAAGCTACAATGAGCAGTTCTTC. This gives the protein CASSLGTGGGTSYNEQFF.

Judged by abundance, this clonotype is medium-sized. The chain has TRBV27 and TRBJ2-5; D unresolved. The germline CDR1 and CDR2 sequences are MNHEY and SMNVEV (reference sequence). V was cut by 4 bases and J by 0 bases, with 0 bases left in between. The CDR3 is 11 amino acids. The CDR3 nucleotides read TGTGCCAGCAGTTACCAAGAGACCCAGTACTTC. As protein: CASSYQETQYF.

This clonotype has a count of ten or more. This clone may be a read error of a much larger clone one base away. In nucleotides, the CDR3 is TGTGCCAGCAGCGCCCGGGACAGTAGCAGGAACACTGAAGCTTTCTTT. Translation: CASSARDSSRNTEAFF. The chain joins TRBV9 to TRBJ1-1; 7 bases map to TRBD1. The trim removed 3 bases at V and 1 base at J, leaving 9 bases unmatched. This CDR3 spans 16 amino acids. Germline lookup yields CDR1 SGDLS and CDR2 YYNGEE.

Relative to its sample, this clonotype is medium-sized. V and J are TRBV29-1 and TRBJ1-1; D remains unclear. With 3 bases removed from V and 3 bases from J, the gap between germline ends came to 14 bases. This CDR3 region has 14 residues. CDR1 SQVTM and CDR2 ANQGSEA come from the germline V gene. As DNA, the CDR3 is TGCAGCGTTGACAGCTCCCGAGAGTACACTGAAGCTTTCTTT. Translated: CSVDSSREYTEAFF.

This chain uses TRBV2 with TRBJ2-1, with 11 bases matching TRBD1. V lost 4 bases, J lost 6 bases, and 2 bases stayed unmatched. CDR1 SNHLY and CDR2 FYNNEI come from the germline V gene. CDR3 length: 14 residues. CDR3 in amino acids: CASSAGTGGNEQFF. CDR3 nucleotides: TGTGCCAGCAGTGCGGGGACAGGGGGCAATGAGCAGTTCTTC.